The T cell receptor (beta chain) described here comes from a study of blood T cell repertoires in COVID-19. At the level of the study: Sources were T cells, B-cell-depleted T cells, or PBMCs; the material itself was cDNA or gDNA.

Clones were read by immunoSEQ multiplex PCR, and TCRdb kept only the in-frame ones, dropping some. The sample contains around 200,000 clones, under 90% of which appear only once. The CDR3 has 17 amino acids. The J segment lost 5 bases and the V segment lost 4 bases, leaving 12 bases of the junction unmatched. Germline V gene data show CDR1 as SEHNR and CDR2 as FQNEAQ (reference sequence). The TCR originated in a man aged 40-50 years with acute or convalescent COVID-19. Sequences were obtained from peripheral blood. This chain links TRBV7-9 with TRBJ2-2; 8 bases fit TRBD1. The CDR3 is CASSSQQDRVKTGELFF. In DNA, the CDR3 is TGTGCCAGCAGCTCCCAGCAGGACAGGGTCAAAACCGGGGAGCTGTTTTTT. Combining the CDR3 with reference TRBV7-9 and TRBJ2-2 gives the whole variable domain DTGVSQNPRHKITKRGQNVTFRCDPISEHNRLYWYRQTLGQGPEFLTYFQNEAQLEKSRLLSDRFSAERPKGSFSTLEIQRTEQGDSAMYLCASSSQQDRVKTGELFFGEGSRLTVL.